What follows describes a single T cell receptor beta chain. Its target is unknown. The entry originates in a study of T cells in localized non-small cell lung cancer. Study results and limitations: Appearing in adjacent lung were a median approximately 57 of the top 100 tumor clones. Because sequencing included only one region (of the tumor), heterogeneity remains possible. Patients showing higher blood T cell density tended to see longer overall survival.

This table comes from immunoSEQ multiplex PCR, and its TCRdb copy is limited to in-frame clones, with some not included. The table lists under 150,000 clones, around 92% of them singletons. Trimming took 5 bases from V and 0 from J; bases not matched to a gene: 12. Germline CDR1 is LNHDA and CDR2 is SQIVND (reference sequence). The CDR3 has 17 residues. Sequencing used peripheral blood, obtained before any cancer treatment. V usage is TRBV19 and J usage is TRBJ1-1, with TRBD1 identical over 7 bases. This receptor was identified in a female donor of 60 years or more with stage I lung adenocarcinoma. CDR3 DNA sequence: TGTGCCAGTAGTCCGCGGCGATCAGGGGGTCTGAACACTGAAGCTTTCTTT. It is translated as CASSPRRSGGLNTEAFF.